A selection of T cell receptor beta chains follows, all from one sample in a study of blood T cell repertoires in COVID-19. Only in-frame clones appear in the TCRdb table, and some are missing; sequencing was by immunoSEQ multiplex PCR. This table has fewer than 250,000 clones, just over 85% appearing once. The sequenced sample consisted of PBMCs or T cells enriched from blood (not recorded which). Receptors were obtained from a woman between 45 and 60 years old with acute COVID-19. CDR3s include the opening cysteine and the closing phenylalanine or tryptophan.

v_gene,j_gene,CDR3aa
TRBV5-1,TRBJ2-1,CASSLQVNEQFF
TRBV28,TRBJ2-3,CASSQGLAGGPTDTQYF
TRBV19,TRBJ1-1,CASTSGGQPVEAFF
TRBV19,TRBJ2-1,CASSWVGQGKVKSYNEQFF
TRBV27,TRBJ1-3,CASSKSTGDFSGNTIYF
TRBV7-9,TRBJ2-7,CASTTSGSREQYF
TRBV28,TRBJ1-5,CASSLLRDKFEDSSSPSNQPQHF
TRBV18,TRBJ2-7,CASSPSGLAGASSYEQYF
TRBV29-1,TRBJ2-1,CSVSGTSGRVSYNEQFF
TRBV1,TRBJ2-1,CTSSQEHSRQREGRSEQFF
TRBV25-1,TRBJ1-6,CASSLAGQSLHF
TRBV19,TRBJ2-7,CASSTKGAYEQYF
TRBV7-8,TRBJ1-1,CASTRGLGQGLHTEAFF
TRBV5-4,TRBJ2-5,CASSLDQGAQETQYF
TRBV29-1,TRBJ1-4,CSVAQGSSEKLFF
TRBV6-1,TRBJ1-4,CASSELGEGLNEKLFF
TRBV5-4,TRBJ2-3,CASRRGQGPDTQYF
TRBV30,TRBJ2-6,CAWSLTGQGIGANVLTF
TRBV28,TRBJ2-1,CASSTSGTAYNEQFF
TRBV4-1,TRBJ2-2,CASSQEARDTGELFF
TRBV27,TRBJ1-4,CASSFKGQGLWKLFF
TRBV6-1,TRBJ2-7,CASSEGARGIYEQYF
TRBV7-9,TRBJ1-3,CASSLGGQGHTIYF
TRBV24-1,TRBJ2-1,CATSPPDSYNEQFF
TRBV5-6,TRBJ1-2,CASTSLWDRGWYGYTF
TRBV27,TRBJ1-5,CASRRLGGNQPQHF
TRBV28,TRBJ2-4,CASSLLGAYSIQYF
TRBV28,TRBJ1-4,CASSPPHAGVGNEKLFF
TRBV7-3,TRBJ2-1,CASSLTPSGRVRNEQFF
TRBV5-8,TRBJ1-1,CASSLGGKGSLGTEAFF
TRBV7-9,TRBJ2-7,CASSRDSTYEQYF
TRBV4-1,TRBJ2-1,CASSQDANSGYNEQFF
TRBV29-1,TRBJ2-1,CSVVDRGGFVEQFF
TRBV28,TRBJ2-2,CASSLGGPGELFF
TRBV7-9,TRBJ2-7,CASSHTGQGYEQYF
TRBV27,TRBJ2-5,CASSRGLAGGPRYF
TRBV7-9,TRBJ2-3,CASSRTGGSTDTQYF
TRBV6-1,TRBJ1-2,CASSEANPQGGYGYTF
TRBV9,TRBJ2-2,CASHISGDANTGELFF